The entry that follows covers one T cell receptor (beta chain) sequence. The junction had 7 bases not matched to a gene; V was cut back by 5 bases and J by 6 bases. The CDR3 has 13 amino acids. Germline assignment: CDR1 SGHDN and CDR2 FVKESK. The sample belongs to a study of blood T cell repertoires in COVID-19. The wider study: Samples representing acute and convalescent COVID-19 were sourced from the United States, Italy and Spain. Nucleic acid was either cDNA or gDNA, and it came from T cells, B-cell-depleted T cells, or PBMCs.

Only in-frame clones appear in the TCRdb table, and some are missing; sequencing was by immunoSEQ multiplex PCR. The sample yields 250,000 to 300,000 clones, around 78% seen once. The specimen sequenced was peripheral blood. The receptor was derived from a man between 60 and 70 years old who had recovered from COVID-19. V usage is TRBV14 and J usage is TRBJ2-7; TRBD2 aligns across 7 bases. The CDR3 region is CASSWRERSEQYF. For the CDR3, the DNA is TGTGCCAGCAGCTGGCGGGAGCGAAGCGAGCAGTACTTC.